The 27 T cell receptor beta chains below all came from one sample that was sequenced in a study of PD-L1 blockade in urothelial cancer. The data were produced by immunoSEQ multiplex PCR, yet TCRdb's version contains in-frame clones alone and is incomplete. The sample holds 25,000 to 35,000 clones, about 80% seen once. This sample's time point: peripheral blood 6 weeks after treatment start. This specimen consisted of PBMCs, obtained around atezolizumab (anti-PD-L1) treatment. These TCRs come from a man aged 70 or older with urothelial cancer.

The CDR3 DNA reads as TGTGCCAGCACGTGGGTCCAGGGCGATGGCTACACCTTC. This sequence encodes CASTWVQGDGYTF. The chain employs TRBV28 and TRBJ1-2, with a tentative D call TRBD1 (5 bases). Deletions cut 7 bases from V and 6 bases from J, with 15 bases between. CDR3 length equals 13 residues. Per the germline V gene, CDR1 is MDHEN and CDR2 is SYDVKM.

Regarding this clone: An end of the junction differs from the germline gene, which may be a read error. This sequence joins TRBV6-1 and TRBJ1-2; no clear D gene. The germline V gene has CDR1 MNHNS and CDR2 SASEGT. This CDR3 is built from 13 residues. The DNA of the CDR3 is TGTGCCAGCACCGCAACCGCCCAGTTGGAGGGCAACTTC. This gives the protein CASTATAQLEGNF.

This clone has more than one count but fewer than ten. The CDR3 loop reads CASGLGDSQYEKLFF. For the CDR3, the DNA is TGTGCTAGTGGTTTGGGGGACAGTCAATATGAAAAACTGTTTTTT. V gene TRBV12-5 combines with J gene TRBJ1-4; TRBD1 matches 7 bases. V was pared by 1 base and J by 6 bases, with 5 bases of the junction left unmatched. Germline values: CDR1 LGHNT, CDR2 FRNRAP. The CDR3 sequence is 15 residues long.

The gene calls are TRBV19 and TRBJ2-1, with TRBD1 as a possible D gene (5 bases). The CDR3 consists of 14 residues. Per germline, CDR1 LNHDA and CDR2 SQIVND (reference sequence). V was shortened by 4 bases and J by 3 bases, with 10 bases between the two germline ends. The CDR3 coding sequence is TGTGCCAGTAGTACCCAGGGTCTCTACAATGAGCAGTTCTTC. This translates into CASSTQGLYNEQFF. Drawing the rest from reference TRBV19 and TRBJ2-1, the complete variable domain is DGGITQSPKYLFRKEGQNVTLSCEQNLNHDAMYWYRQDPGQGLRLIYYSQIVNDFQKGDIAEGYSVSREKKESFPLTVTSAQKNPTAFYLCASSTQGLYNEQFFGPGTRLTVL.

The count of this clone is one. The genes are TRBV6-6 and TRBJ1-5; weak D call: TRBD1 (5 bases). The V gene's germline CDR1 is MNHNY and CDR2 SVGAGI (reference sequence). The CDR3 totals 14 residues. The V gene lost 4 bases and the J gene lost 11 bases, with 18 bases spanning the gap. The CDR3 is CASSLDTVAKAQHF. In DNA form, the CDR3 reads TGTGCCAGCAGTTTGGACACGGTCGCGAAGGCCCAGCATTTT.

CDR3 nucleotides: TGTGCCAGTACCGGCGGGGTAGCGGGAACCAAAAACATTCAGTACTTC. Protein: CASTGGVAGTKNIQYF. V and J are TRBV19 and TRBJ2-4; TRBD2 aligns across 8 bases. The junction had 10 bases not matched to a gene; V was cut back by 7 bases and J by 2 bases. Germline CDR1 and CDR2: LNHDA and SQIVND (reference sequence). The CDR3 is 16 amino acids. The whole variable domain, filled in from reference TRBV19 and TRBJ2-4, reads DGGITQSPKYLFRKEGQNVTLSCEQNLNHDAMYWYRQDPGQGLRLIYYSQIVNDFQKGDIAEGYSVSREKKESFPLTVTSAQKNPTAFYLCASTGGVAGTKNIQYFGAGTRLSVL.

The J gene is TRBJ2-1, the V gene TRBV9; D gene uncertain. This CDR3 contains 14 residues. Germline values: CDR1 SGDLS, CDR2 YYNGEE. Trimming removed 0 bases from V and 12 bases from J, with 16 bases in between. The CDR3, as DNA: TGTGCCAGCAGCGTAGATCTCACCGCAGCAGGGCAGTTCTTC. It specifies CASSVDLTAAGQFF.

The chain joins TRBV7-9 to TRBJ2-2; TRBD2 matches at 13 bases. The CDR3 has 18 residues. Germline V gene sequence: CDR1 SEHNR, CDR2 FQNEAQ (reference sequence). V trimming: 4 bases; J trimming: 6 bases; junction bases outside the gene matches: 11. The CDR3 DNA is TGTGCCAGCAGCTCAGGACTAGCGGGGGCGACACGGGCCGGGGAGCTGTTTTTT. Amino acids: CASSSGLAGATRAGELFF.

This clone is deemed medium-sized. The chain links TRBV29-1 to TRBJ1-1; tentatively, D is TRBD1 (5 bases). The ends were cut back, 3 bases at V and 4 bases at J, with 12 bases in the middle. This CDR3 comprises 13 residues. Germline-derived CDR1 and CDR2 are SQVTM and ANQGSEA. In DNA, the CDR3 is TGCAGCGTTGAGGTACGGGGGGGCACTGAAGCTTTCTTT. Protein product: CSVEVRGGTEAFF.

The chain has TRBV14 and TRBJ2-1; 7 positions agree with TRBD2. The germline V gene encodes CDR1 SGHDN and CDR2 FVKESK. V trimming: 4 bases; J trimming: 6 bases; junction bases outside the gene matches: 6. The CDR3 is made up of 14 amino acids. The CDR3 reads CASSPQRGSNEQFF. The CDR3 bases are TGTGCCAGCAGCCCCCAGCGGGGTAGCAATGAGCAGTTCTTC.

The gene calls are TRBV4-2 and TRBJ2-7; TRBD2 matches 12 bases. Germline V CDR1 and CDR2: LGHNA, YNFKEQ. The V and J ends lost 0 bases and 2 bases, in that order; junction bases with no gene match: 8. CDR3 size: 18 residues. CDR3 protein: CASSQDLTSGGHTYEQYF. CDR3 bases: TGTGCCAGCAGCCAAGATTTAACTAGCGGGGGGCATACCTACGAGCAGTACTTC.

The chain links TRBV28 to TRBJ1-5; 7 bases are a match to TRBD1. The length of the CDR3 is 14 residues. Germline loops: CDR1 MDHEN, CDR2 SYDVKM. With 7 bases clipped from V and 7 bases from J, the junction kept 10 bases outside the gene matches. The DNA of the CDR3 is TGTGCCAGCAAGAATTTACAGGGGCCCCAGCCCCAGCATTTT. Translation: CASKNLQGPQPQHF.

This chain links TRBV19 with TRBJ1-2, with TRBD1 identical over 7 bases. V shed 1 base and J 6 bases; nucleotides not matched to a gene: 11. The CDR3 spans 16 residues. Germline lookup yields CDR1 LNHDA and CDR2 SQIVND (reference sequence). The CDR3 DNA sequence: TGTGCCAGTAGTATAGCCTCAGTCGGGCAGGGGGATGGCTACACCTTC. Its protein product is CASSIASVGQGDGYTF.

The CDR3 sequence is CASSSGTAGNTIYF. The CDR3 nucleotides read TGTGCCAGCAGCTCCGGGACAGCTGGAAACACCATATATTTT. The rearrangement joins TRBV11-2 to TRBJ1-3, with TRBD1 identical over 7 bases. CDR3 size: 14 residues. Germline values: CDR1 SGHAT, CDR2 FQNNGV. Trimming at V came to 4 bases and at J to 2 bases, leaving 2 bases not matched to a gene. Based on the CDR3 plus reference TRBV11-2 and TRBJ1-3, the full variable domain is EAGVAQSPRYKIIEKRQSVAFWCNPISGHATLYWYQQILGQGPKLLIQFQNNGVVDDSQLPKDRFSAERLKGVDSTLKIQPAKLEDSAVYLCASSSGTAGNTIYFGEGSWLTVV.

V usage is TRBV19 and J usage is TRBJ1-5; maybe TRBD1 (5 bases). CDR3 length: 14 residues. Deletions cut 4 bases from V and 7 bases from J, with 14 bases between. Germline V CDR1 and CDR2: LNHDA, SQIVND (reference sequence). CDR3 nucleotides: TGTGCCAGTAGTAGGATCGGGACTCGACAGCCCCAGCATTTT. Translating gives CASSRIGTRQPQHF.

This chain joins TRBV9 and TRBJ2-3; 8 bases fit TRBD1. V was pared by 2 bases and J by 6 bases, with 8 bases of the junction left unmatched. CDR1 is SGDLS and CDR2 is YYNGEE in the germline V gene. CDR3 length equals 15 residues. The CDR3 loop reads CASSVRQGNTDTQYF. CDR3 bases: TGTGCCAGCAGCGTTAGACAGGGGAACACGGATACGCAGTATTTT.

The gene calls are TRBV10-3 and TRBJ2-5, with a weak D call TRBD1 (7 bases). The CDR3 is 16 amino acids. CDR1 and CDR2 from the germline V gene are ENHRY and SYGVKD. The V gene lost 8 bases and the J gene lost 3 bases, with 22 bases spanning the gap. This CDR3 is CAISEGGQSWKETQYF. The CDR3 DNA sequence: TGTGCCATCTCGGAGGGGGGACAGTCGTGGAAAGAGACCCAGTACTTC.

This chain connects TRBV13 to TRBJ2-7; TRBD1 aligns across 7 bases. J was trimmed by 0 bases and V by 5 bases; bases with no gene match: 7. The CDR3 is 15 amino acids. Germline V gene lookup returns CDR1 PRHDT and CDR2 FYEKMQ (reference sequence). CDR3 in amino acids: CASSLRQGSSYEQYF. CDR3 in DNA: TGTGCCAGCAGCCTCCGACAGGGATCCTCCTACGAGCAGTACTTC.

The CDR3 nucleotides are TGCGCCAGCCGACGGAGCGGGGGTGGGACAGATACGCAGTATTTT. Translated: CASRRSGGGTDTQYF. This chain joins TRBV5-1 and TRBJ2-3, with 8 bases identical to TRBD2. Germline CDR1 reads SGHRS; CDR2 reads YFSETQ. V lost 7 bases to trimming and J lost 3 bases; unmatched junction nucleotides: 10. The CDR3 extends over 15 amino acids. Drawing the rest from reference TRBV5-1 and TRBJ2-3, the complete variable domain is KAGVTQTPRYLIKTRGQQVTLSCSPISGHRSVSWYQQTPGQGLQFLFEYFSETQRNKGNFPGRFSGRQFSNSRSEMNVSTLELGDSALYLCASRRSGGGTDTQYFGPGTRLTVL.

J is TRBJ2-2 and V is TRBV4-1, with D possibly TRBD2 on 6 matching bases. V shed 4 bases and J shed 7 bases, with 22 bases lying between them. The germline V gene has CDR1 MGHRA and CDR2 YSYEKL. This CDR3 contains 17 residues. CDR3 protein: CASSRGAWRDGRGELFF. CDR3 nucleotide sequence: TGCGCCAGCAGCCGGGGAGCTTGGAGGGATGGTCGCGGGGAGCTGTTTTTT.

V is TRBV6-5 and J is TRBJ2-7, with 7 bases identical to TRBD1. This CDR3 has 14 amino acids. Losses at the gene ends were 4 bases for V and 4 bases for J; bases not matched to a gene: 7. Germline lookup yields CDR1 MNHEY and CDR2 SVGAGI. The CDR3: CASSSPGQTYEQYF. Written as DNA, the CDR3 is TGTGCCAGCAGTTCACCGGGACAGACTTACGAGCAGTACTTC.

This chain connects TRBV5-6 to TRBJ2-3; 7 positions match TRBD1. V was clipped by 6 bases and J by 5 bases; unmatched bases: 12. CDR1 and CDR2 from the germline V gene are SGHDT and YYEEEE. The CDR3 sequence is 15 residues long. CDR3 sequence reads: CASNPTGLVGDTQYF. DNA of the CDR3: TGTGCCAGCAACCCGACAGGGTTGGTTGGAGATACGCAGTATTTT.

V usage is TRBV19 and J usage is TRBJ2-2; the match to TRBD1 covers 9 bases. V lost 0 bases, J lost 4 bases, and 3 bases stayed unmatched. Germline CDR1 and CDR2: LNHDA and SQIVND (reference sequence). This CDR3 is 16 amino acids long. The CDR3 spells CASSIDGTGSTGELFF. CDR3 nucleotides: TGTGCCAGTAGTATAGATGGGACAGGGAGCACCGGGGAGCTGTTTTTT.

The chain combines TRBV28 with TRBJ2-3, with 9 bases identical to TRBD1. Germline CDR1 and CDR2: MDHEN and SYDVKM. This CDR3 has 15 residues. V was pared by 6 bases and J by 3 bases, with 7 bases of the junction left unmatched. The CDR3 here is CASSPGQGKTDTQYF. CDR3 bases: TGTGCCAGCAGCCCGGGACAGGGAAAGACAGATACGCAGTATTTT.

This clone appeared a few times. V and J are TRBV7-2 and TRBJ2-5, with no clear D. Germline CDR1 is SGHTA and CDR2 is FQGNSA. V gave up 1 base and J gave up 1 base, with 10 bases separating them. There are 15 residues in the CDR3. CDR3 protein: CASSLDHSFQETQYF. CDR3 in DNA: TGTGCCAGCAGCTTAGACCACAGCTTCCAAGAGACCCAGTACTTC.

The table lists this clone with a few counts. The chain has TRBV27 and TRBJ1-2, with D perhaps matching TRBD1 (6 bases). Per the germline V gene, CDR1 is MNHEY and CDR2 is SMNVEV (reference sequence). CDR3 length: 15 residues. Trimming took off 4 bases at V and 2 bases at J, with 14 bases between the two ends. The DNA for the CDR3 is TGTGCCAGCAGTTCACAGGGATTCAGGAACTATGGCTACACCTTC. Its translation is CASSSQGFRNYGYTF.

The CDR3 is CASSQGTGGNEKLFF. The CDR3 DNA follows: TGCGCCAGCAGCCAAGGCACGGGGGGAAATGAAAAACTGTTTTTT. The chain combines TRBV4-1 with TRBJ1-4, with D tentatively TRBD1 (5 bases). Between the trimmed V and J ends, which lost 1 base and 5 bases, there was a span of 11 bases. The CDR3 runs 15 residues. The germline V gene has CDR1 MGHRA and CDR2 YSYEKL.